The clone carrying this T cell receptor beta chain was detected a few times. Antigen: not known. The data derive from a study of identical twins. TCRdb recomputed calls from the 5' RACE reads with MiXCR, one row per CDR3 protein. The sample holds 750,000 to 950,000 distinct CDR3 sequences, roughly an eighth seen once. Germline-derived CDR1 and CDR2 are LGHDT and YNNKEL (reference sequence). V lost 2 bases, J lost 4 bases, and 9 bases lay in between. CDR3 length equals 13 residues. Points from the study as a whole: Its conclusions, products of cross-sectional statistical analysis, did not come from following the same donors. There were fewer insertions in abundant cord blood beta clonotypes, but memory repertoires showed no such pattern. For monozygotic twins, models underestimated out-of-frame TCR alpha sharing. Out-of-frame alpha sequences shared between twins exhibited an excess of low generation probability.

The sample was also reused in another study, on yellow fever vaccine responses in identical twins.

Sequencing used PBMCs. This TCR was sampled from a woman aged 18 to 35 in good health. The chain carries TRBV3-1 and TRBJ2-7, with D unresolved. The CDR3, as DNA: TGTGCCAGCAGCCAACAACCATTATACGAGCAGTACGTC. This codes for CASSQQPLYEQYV.